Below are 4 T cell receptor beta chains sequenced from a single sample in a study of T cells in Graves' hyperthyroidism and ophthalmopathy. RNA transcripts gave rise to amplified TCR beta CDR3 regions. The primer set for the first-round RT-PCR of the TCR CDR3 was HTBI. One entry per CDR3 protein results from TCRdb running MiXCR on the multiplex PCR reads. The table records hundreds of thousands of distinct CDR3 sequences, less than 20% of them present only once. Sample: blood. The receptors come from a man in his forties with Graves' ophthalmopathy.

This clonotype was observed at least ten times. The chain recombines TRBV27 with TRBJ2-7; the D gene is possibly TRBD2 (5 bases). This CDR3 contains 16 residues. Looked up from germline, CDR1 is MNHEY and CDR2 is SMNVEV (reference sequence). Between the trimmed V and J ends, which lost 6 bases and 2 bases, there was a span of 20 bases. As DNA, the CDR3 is TGTGCCAGCAGCCTCACCGCGGAGTCGGGGACCTACGAGCAGTACTTC. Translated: CASSLTAESGTYEQYF.

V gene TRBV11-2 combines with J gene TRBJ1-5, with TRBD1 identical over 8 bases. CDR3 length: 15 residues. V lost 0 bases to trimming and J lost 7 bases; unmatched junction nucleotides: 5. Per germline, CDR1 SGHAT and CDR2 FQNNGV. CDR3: CASSLDPGGTQPQHF. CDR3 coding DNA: TGTGCCAGCAGCTTAGATCCAGGGGGCACCCAGCCCCAGCATTTT.

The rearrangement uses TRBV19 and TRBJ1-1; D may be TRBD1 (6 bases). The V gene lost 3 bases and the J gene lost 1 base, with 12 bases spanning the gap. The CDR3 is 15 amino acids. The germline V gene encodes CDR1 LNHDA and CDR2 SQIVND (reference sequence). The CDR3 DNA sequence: TGTGCCAGTAGTATCTGGGGGCAGGGGAACACTGAAGCTTTCTTT. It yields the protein CASSIWGQGNTEAFF.

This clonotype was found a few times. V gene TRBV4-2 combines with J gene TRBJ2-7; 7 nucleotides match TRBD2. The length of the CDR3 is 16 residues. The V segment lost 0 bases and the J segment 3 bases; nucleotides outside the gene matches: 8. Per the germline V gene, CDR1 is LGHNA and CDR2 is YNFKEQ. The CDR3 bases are TGTGCCAGCAGCCAAGATCGAGTGGCGGGAGACTACGAGCAGTACTTC. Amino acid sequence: CASSQDRVAGDYEQYF.